This T cell receptor (beta chain) was sequenced for a study of cytomegalovirus exposure and HLA in healthy donors. This clone was detected only a few times. The antigen remains unidentified. Findings and caveats of the study: CMV serostatus stood as the only immune exposure information on hand.

With 60 Vbeta and 13 Jbeta primers, the PCR was carried out. Data came from immunoSEQ multiplex PCR; TCRdb stores just in-frame clones and leaves some out. This sample carries about 140,000 clones, roughly 84% of them seen once, and the ten largest clones take 2% to 2.5%. The source is a boy younger than 10 in good health and CMV-seronegative. The sample comprised PBMCs.

CDR3 sequence (DNA): TGTGCCAGCGGTTCCGGCTATGGCTACACCTTC. Its translation: CASGSGYGYTF. This sequence joins TRBV5-6 and TRBJ1-2; D gene unclear. The CDR3 has 11 residues. The ends were cut back, 7 bases at V and 4 bases at J, with 8 bases in the middle. CDR1 is SGHDT and CDR2 is YYEEEE in the germline V gene. Full variable domain (missing parts from reference TRBV5-6 and TRBJ1-2): DAGVTQSPTHLIKTRGQQVTLRCSPKSGHDTVSWYQQALGQGPQFIFQYYEEEERQRGNFPDRFSGHQFPNYSSELNVNALLLGDSALYLCASGSGYGYTFGSGTRLTVV.